These 3 T cell receptor beta chains were all obtained from the same sample, sequenced in a study of T cells in Graves' hyperthyroidism and ophthalmopathy. TCR beta CDR3 regions were amplified from RNA. First-round RT-PCR targeting the TCR CDR3 was performed with the HTBI primer set. TCRdb reanalysed the multiplex PCR reads using MiXCR and keeps one entry per CDR3 protein. The table records hundreds of thousands of distinct CDR3 sequences, approximately 42% of them present only once. The sequencing input was peripheral blood or thyroid tissue (not recorded which). These receptors originate from an adult man with Graves' disease, either hyperthyroidism or ophthalmopathy (not recorded which).

The CDR3: CAISDQDSYTF. Written as DNA, the CDR3 is TGTGCCATCAGTGATCAGGACAGCTACACCTTC. V and J are TRBV11-2 and TRBJ1-2; maybe TRBD1 (5 bases). CDR3 length: 11 residues. The ends were cut back, 10 bases at V and 9 bases at J, with 15 bases in the middle. The germline V gene encodes CDR1 SGHAT and CDR2 FQNNGV.

The table lists this clonotype with a few counts. The CDR3 loop is CASNGGQGKETQYF. CDR3 nucleotide sequence: TGTGCCAGCAATGGGGGACAGGGAAAAGAGACCCAGTACTTC. The rearrangement uses TRBV12-3 or TRBV12-4 and TRBJ2-5, with TRBD1 matching 9 bases. This CDR3 is built from 14 residues. V gave up 7 bases and J gave up 3 bases; unmatched junction bases: 6.

The genes are TRBV7-9 and TRBJ1-6; D ambiguous. There are 15 residues in the CDR3. Germline lookup yields CDR1 SEHNR and CDR2 FQNEAQ (reference sequence). V was trimmed by 1 base and J by 8 bases, leaving 12 bases between them. The CDR3 reads CASSLGVSRDSPLHF. The CDR3 DNA reads TGTGCCAGCAGCTTAGGTGTGAGTCGGGATTCACCCCTCCACTTT.